The 8 T cell receptor beta chains below come from one sample, sequenced in a study of immune heterogeneity within non-small cell lung tumors. Multiplex PCR was performed with 32 V and 13 J primers, and it amplified TCR beta CDR3. TCRdb ran MiXCR on the multiplex PCR reads and lists one entry per CDR3 protein. The sample includes about 1,800 distinct CDR3 sequences, almost 30% seen only once; the top ten take roughly 30%. The starting template was genomic DNA from bulk tumor, roughly 610 ng per sample. From each primary tumor, several far-apart biopsies were obtained during surgery. Patients went through curative surgery, and their non-small cell lung cancer was untreated and newly diagnosed. Sequencing used lung tumor tissue. These receptors all stem from a man aged 55-75 years with non-small cell lung cancer.

This clonotype is termed large. The rearrangement uses TRBV6-1 and TRBJ2-2; possibly TRBD1 or TRBD2 for D (5 bases each). Germline loops: CDR1 MNHNS, CDR2 SASEGT. The germline V and J ends were trimmed by 5 bases and 3 bases, with 13 bases remaining between them. The CDR3 runs to 15 residues. This CDR3 reads CASSTNGGDTGELFF. CDR3 nucleotide sequence: TGTGCCAGCAGTACTAATGGGGGAGACACCGGGGAGCTGTTTTTT.

Turning to this clonotype: This may be a read error, as it is one base from a much larger clone. The chain couples TRBV5-1 to TRBJ1-3; TRBD1 might be the D (5 bases). The CDR3 extends over 16 amino acids. Germline values: CDR1 SGHRS, CDR2 YFSETQ. In DNA, the CDR3 is TGCGCCGGCAGCACCACGGGGGATTCCTCTGGAAACACCATATATTTT. It codes for CAGSTTGDSSGNTIYF.

In its sample, this clonotype is medium-sized. The chain is built from TRBV18 and TRBJ2-3; unclear D gene. This CDR3 comprises 16 residues. The germline V gene has CDR1 KGHSH and CDR2 LQKENI. V lost 2 bases to trimming and J lost 0 bases, with 12 bases between them. The CDR3 sequence is CASSPNQMDSTDTQYF. In DNA, the CDR3 is TGTGCCAGCTCACCAAATCAAATGGATAGCACAGATACGCAGTATTTT. The entire variable domain, with the rest obtained from reference TRBV18 and TRBJ2-3, is as follows: NAGVMQNPRHLVRRRGQEARLRCSPMKGHSHVYWYRQLPEEGLKFMVYLQKENIIDESGMPKERFSAEFPKEGPSILRIQQVVRGDSAAYFCASSPNQMDSTDTQYFGPGTRLTVL.

This clonotype is labeled as large. The chain carries TRBV18 and TRBJ2-1; no reliable D call. CDR1 is KGHSH, CDR2 LQKENI, per germline. V lost 3 bases, J lost 9 bases, and 9 bases lay in between. The CDR3 runs to 12 residues. CDR3: CASSPTLGEQFF. The CDR3 region has the DNA TGTGCCAGCTCACCGACTCTTGGTGAGCAGTTCTTC. The entire variable domain, with the rest obtained from reference TRBV18 and TRBJ2-1, is as follows: NAGVMQNPRHLVRRRGQEARLRCSPMKGHSHVYWYRQLPEEGLKFMVYLQKENIIDESGMPKERFSAEFPKEGPSILRIQQVVRGDSAAYFCASSPTLGEQFFGPGTRLTVL.

The chain has TRBV5-6 and TRBJ2-5, with 11 bases matching TRBD2. This CDR3 has 14 amino acids. Germline assignment: CDR1 SGHDT and CDR2 YYEEEE. The junction had 4 bases not matched to a gene; V was cut back by 4 bases and J by 5 bases. CDR3 in DNA: TGTGCCAGCAGCCTAGCGGGAGGCGGGGAGACCCAGTACTTC. Translation: CASSLAGGGETQYF.

The genes are TRBV10-3 and TRBJ2-5; D gene unclear. The CDR3 totals 14 residues. Germline values: CDR1 ENHRY, CDR2 SYGVKD. Trimming took off 2 bases at V and 1 base at J, with 8 bases between the two ends. CDR3 coding DNA: TGTGCCATCAGTGAGCTCCTAGTCCAAGAGACCCAGTACTTC. It yields the protein CAISELLVQETQYF.

J is TRBJ2-1 and V is TRBV6-1; D is possibly TRBD1 (5 bases). The CDR3 is made up of 14 amino acids. From germline, CDR1 is MNHNS and CDR2 SASEGT. V lost 4 bases, J lost 2 bases, and 9 bases lay in between. The CDR3 nucleotides are TGTGCCAGCAGTGGGCAGGGTACCTACAATGAGCAGTTCTTC. The encoded protein is CASSGQGTYNEQFF.

This clonotype was recorded once. The rearrangement joins TRBV3-1 to TRBJ1-2, with D unresolved. Deletions cut 4 bases from V and 7 bases from J, with 16 bases between. The CDR3 contains 14 residues. Germline CDR1 reads LGHDT; CDR2 reads YNNKEL (reference sequence). The chain's CDR3 is CASSLGRRVSGYTF. CDR3 nucleotide sequence: TGTGCCAGCAGCCTTGGACGCCGAGTATCTGGCTACACCTTC.